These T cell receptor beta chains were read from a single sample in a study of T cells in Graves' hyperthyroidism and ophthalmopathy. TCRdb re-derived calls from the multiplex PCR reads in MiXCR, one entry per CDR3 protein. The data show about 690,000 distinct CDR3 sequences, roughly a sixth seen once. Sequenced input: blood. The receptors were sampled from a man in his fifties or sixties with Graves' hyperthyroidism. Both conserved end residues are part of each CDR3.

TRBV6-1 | CASSPSLAGLREAFF
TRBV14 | CASSQIHTGELFF
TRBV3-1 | CASSQASGRFETQYF
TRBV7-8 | CASSLAGGTSYEQYF
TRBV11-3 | CASSYTGDDTGELFF
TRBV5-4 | CASSSGQGGHRGYTF
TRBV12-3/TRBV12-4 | CASSHGGGGYTF
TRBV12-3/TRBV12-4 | CASSRGLARQYF
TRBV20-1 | CSANTDRGTSGRVDTQYF
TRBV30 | CAWGIPDTQYF
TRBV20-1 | CSARDIRQGWDNQPQHF
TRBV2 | CASSGFLAGARTGELFF
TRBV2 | CASSPAGPSGANVLTF
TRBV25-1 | CASIPGQESTEAFF
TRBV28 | CASRAGSTEAFF
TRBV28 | CASTPAGAPSGANVLTF
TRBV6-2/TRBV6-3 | CASSNRLASSYEQYF
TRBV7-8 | CASSPVGREDQPQHF
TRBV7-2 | CASSPSGGAGHGLEQYF
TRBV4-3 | CASSQDMIQFNQPQHF
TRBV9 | CASSVVGGQNTGELFF
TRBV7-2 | CASSFTGAEQYF
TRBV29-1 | CSLARDRDYNEQFF
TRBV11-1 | CASSLVKVAGFYEQYF
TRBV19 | CASSIPPSGELFF
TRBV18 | CASLRPGQAIETQYF